A single sample is the source of the 10 T cell receptor beta chains below, sequenced in a study of neurological immune-mediated disorders. Sample time point: longitudinal time-point 3. One entry per CDR3 protein results from TCRdb running MiXCR on the 5' RACE reads. Of about 48,000 distinct CDR3 sequences in the sample, roughly 13% were seen once. Input material: PBMCs. These TCRs come from a male donor with HTLV-1-associated myelopathy (HAM/TSP).

In this sample, this clonotype turned up many times. The chain uses TRBV5-1 and TRBJ1-1; D is uncertain. The length of the CDR3 is 13 residues. Looked up from germline, CDR1 is SGHRS and CDR2 is YFSETQ. Between the trimmed V and J ends, which lost 1 base and 3 bases, there was a span of 7 bases. The CDR3 DNA follows: TGCGCCAGCAGCTTGTCCGGGGACACTGAAGCTTTCTTT. Its translation is CASSLSGDTEAFF.

This clonotype was picked up one time. The genes are TRBV11-2 and TRBJ2-6; perhaps TRBD2 as D (6 bases). Deletions cut 1 base from V and 5 bases from J, with 15 bases between. The CDR3 loop spans 17 amino acids. Germline assignment: CDR1 SGHAT and CDR2 FQNNGV. The CDR3 region has the DNA TGTGCCAGCAGCTTAGGGCGTACGGGGAGGTGGGCCAACGTCCTGACTTTC. Translating it yields CASSLGRTGRWANVLTF.

The rearrangement uses TRBV7-8 and TRBJ2-4; D is perhaps TRBD2 (7 bases). The CDR3 runs 16 residues. Trimming removed 1 base from V and 6 bases from J, with 16 bases in between. The V gene's germline CDR1 is SGHVS and CDR2 FQNEAQ. CDR3 protein: CASSLGGSGGLNIQYF. CDR3 nucleotide sequence: TGTGCCAGCAGCTTAGGGGGCTCCGGGGGGCTAAACATTCAGTACTTC.

This clonotype appeared many times. The chain joins TRBV7-2 to TRBJ1-5; D gene ambiguous. This CDR3 contains 15 residues. Trimming stripped 0 bases from V and 0 bases from J, with 6 bases between. The germline V gene has CDR1 SGHTA and CDR2 FQGNSA. CDR3 in amino acids: CASSLAGYSNQPQHF. The CDR3 DNA reads TGTGCCAGCAGCTTAGCGGGATATAGCAATCAGCCCCAGCATTTT.

This clonotype was seen at least ten times. The V call is TRBV5-8, the J call TRBJ1-3, with 7 positions matching TRBD1. The CDR3 has 15 amino acids. Germline V gives CDR1 SGHTS, CDR2 YDEGEE. V shed 4 bases and J 2 bases; nucleotides not matched to a gene: 6. CDR3 sequence (DNA): TGTGCCAGCAGCCTGGGGACAGTAGCTGGAAACACCATATATTTT. As protein: CASSLGTVAGNTIYF.

This clonotype occurred many times. The gene calls are TRBV9 and TRBJ1-1, with a possible D match to TRBD1 (5 bases). V was clipped by 1 base and J by 8 bases, with 15 bases between them. CDR3 length: 14 amino acids. Germline assignment: CDR1 SGDLS and CDR2 YYNGEE. The CDR3 region is CASSVTGAQGEAFF. Here the CDR3 DNA reads TGTGCCAGCAGCGTAACTGGAGCCCAGGGAGAAGCTTTCTTT.

This clonotype was seen repeatedly, ten times or more. J is TRBJ1-2 and V is TRBV15, with D unresolved. The germline gives CDR1 LNHNV, CDR2 YYDKDF (reference sequence). V gave up 1 base and J gave up 7 bases, with 16 bases separating them. The CDR3 has 15 amino acids. CDR3 DNA sequence: TGTGCCACCAGCAGAGGGGCCTCCAGTACATTTGGCTACACCTTC. This encodes CATSRGASSTFGYTF.

This clonotype came up a few times. This sequence joins TRBV11-2 and TRBJ2-5, with D possibly TRBD1 on 7 matching bases. The V end was cut by 4 bases, the J end by 1 base, with 10 bases between. The CDR3 spans 14 residues. CDR1 is SGHAT and CDR2 is FQNNGV in the germline V gene. The CDR3 here is CASSYRGGQETQYF. The DNA for the CDR3 is TGTGCCAGCAGCTACAGGGGAGGCCAAGAGACCCAGTACTTC.

This clonotype was found many times. V gene TRBV6-1 combines with J gene TRBJ1-5; TRBD1 aligns across 8 bases. The CDR3 length is 13 residues. V was pared by 6 bases and J by 4 bases, with 2 bases of the junction left unmatched. Germline CDR1 MNHNS, CDR2 SASEGT. The CDR3: CASRRQGNQPQHF. The CDR3 bases are TGTGCCAGCAGACGACAGGGGAATCAGCCCCAGCATTTT.

This clonotype was counted many times. The V and J genes are TRBV10-2 and TRBJ1-1; 7 bases align to TRBD1. The CDR3 sequence is 14 residues long. Germline CDR1 WSHSY, CDR2 SAAADI. Trimming removed 5 bases from V and 7 bases from J; junction bases left unmatched: 10. The CDR3 here is CASSTTGGTVEAFF. The CDR3, as DNA: TGCGCCAGCAGTACTACGGGAGGGACAGTTGAAGCTTTCTTT.